The 23 T cell receptor beta chains reported below all come from one sample, sequenced in a study of blood T cell repertoires in COVID-19. Here immunoSEQ multiplex PCR was the method, and the copy in TCRdb shows in-frame clones only, minus some. Of about 190,000 clones detected, 78% appear once; the ten largest clones hold 2.8%. The specimen sequenced was peripheral blood. The receptors derive from a woman aged 80 or over with active or convalescent COVID-19.

This chain uses TRBV5-6 with TRBJ1-1; no definite D call. The germline CDR1 and CDR2 sequences are SGHDT and YYEEEE. V was clipped by 4 bases and J by 0 bases, with 16 bases between them. There are 16 residues in the CDR3. DNA for the CDR3: TGTGCCAGCAGCCCCCGGGTTTGGAGCATGAACACTGAAGCTTTCTTT. It is translated as CASSPRVWSMNTEAFF.

CDR3 loop: CASSSDRNSPLHF. CDR3 DNA: TGTGCCAGCAGCTCGGACAGAAATTCACCCCTCCACTTT. The chain recombines TRBV11-3 with TRBJ1-6; D perhaps matches TRBD1 (6 bases). Germline V lookup: CDR1 SGHNT, CDR2 YENEEA. V lost 4 bases to trimming and J lost 7 bases, with 8 bases between them. The CDR3 loop spans 13 amino acids.

J is TRBJ2-5 and V is TRBV9; 11 nucleotides agree with TRBD2. V trimming: 4 bases; J trimming: 5 bases; junction bases outside the gene matches: 7. Germline V gene lookup returns CDR1 SGDLS and CDR2 YYNGEE. CDR3 size: 15 residues. DNA for the CDR3: TGTGCCAGCAGCCAGGGACTAGCGGCTAGGGAGACCCAGTACTTC. Amino acid sequence: CASSQGLAARETQYF. Drawing the rest from reference TRBV9 and TRBJ2-5, the complete variable domain is DSGVTQTPKHLITATGQRVTLRCSPRSGDLSVYWYQQSLDQGLQFLIQYYNGEERAKGNILERFSAQQFPDLHSELNLSSLELGDSALYFCASSQGLAARETQYFGPGTRLLVL.

The CDR3 sequence: CASSYSRQGLAKNIQYF. The CDR3 nucleotides are TGTGCCAGCAGTTACTCGCGACAGGGACTAGCCAAAAACATTCAGTACTTC. The V gene is TRBV6-2 or TRBV6-3, the J gene TRBJ2-4; D possibly corresponds to TRBD1 (7 bases). Trimming pared 0 bases from V and 0 bases from J, leaving 12 bases between. Germline-derived CDR1 and CDR2 are MNHEY and SVGEGT. The CDR3 loop spans 17 amino acids.

This clone appeared a few times. This chain links TRBV7-9 with TRBJ1-1; TRBD1 might be the D (5 bases). CDR1 and CDR2 from the germline V gene are SEHNR and FQNEAQ (reference sequence). This CDR3 spans 15 amino acids. Deletions cut 1 base from V and 2 bases from J, with 11 bases between. CDR3 coding DNA: TGTGCCAGCAGCTTAGTGGGGCCAGACAACACTGAAGCTTTCTTT. Protein: CASSLVGPDNTEAFF.

V gene TRBV20-1 combines with J gene TRBJ1-5; D is perhaps TRBD1 (5 bases). The CDR3 consists of 15 residues. The ends were cut back, 3 bases at V and 4 bases at J, with 16 bases in the middle. Looked up from germline, CDR1 is DFQATT and CDR2 is SNEGSKA (reference sequence). CDR3 loop: CSASKRGGDNQPQHF. In nucleotides, the CDR3 is TGCAGTGCTAGTAAACGGGGCGGGGATAATCAGCCCCAGCATTTT.

J is TRBJ2-4 and V is TRBV19; 9 nucleotides line up with TRBD1. Trimming removed 3 bases from V and 8 bases from J; junction bases left unmatched: 8. The CDR3 spans 15 residues. Germline lookup yields CDR1 LNHDA and CDR2 SQIVND (reference sequence). The DNA of the CDR3 is TGTGCCAGTAGTATCTTGGGACAGGGTCGGGACATTCAGTACTTC. It encodes CASSILGQGRDIQYF.

J is TRBJ2-2 and V is TRBV7-2, with TRBD2 matching 14 bases. Germline CDR1 SGHTA, CDR2 FQGNSA. This CDR3 comprises 19 residues. V was clipped by 1 base and J by 0 bases; unmatched bases: 4. CDR3 sequence: CASSLGGLAGDPNTGELFF. CDR3 DNA: TGTGCCAGCAGCTTAGGGGGACTAGCGGGGGACCCGAACACCGGGGAGCTGTTTTTT.

V and J are TRBV4-2 and TRBJ2-2; no definite D call. Per the germline V gene, CDR1 is LGHNA and CDR2 is YNFKEQ. There are 14 residues in the CDR3. Trimming took 1 base from V and 2 from J, leaving 5 bases between them. In DNA form, the CDR3 reads TGTGCCAGCAGCCAAGGTACAAACACCGGGGAGCTGTTTTTT. Residues: CASSQGTNTGELFF.

This chain joins TRBV2 and TRBJ2-5, with 11 bases fitting TRBD2. V shed 6 bases and J 5 bases; nucleotides not matched to a gene: 11. Germline CDR1 and CDR2: SNHLY and FYNNEI. The CDR3 is 16 residues long. CDR3 nucleotides: TGTGCCAGCAGCCTCAAGACTAGCGGGGTCGGGGAGACCCAGTACTTC. Its translation is CASSLKTSGVGETQYF.

This chain links TRBV6-1 with TRBJ2-3; 13 bases agree with TRBD2. Germline lookup yields CDR1 MNHNS and CDR2 SASEGT. V lost 7 bases and J lost 6; bases outside the gene matches: 7. The CDR3 has 15 amino acids. CDR3 residues: CASTRLAGGRDTQYF. CDR3 DNA sequence: TGTGCCAGCACCCGACTAGCGGGGGGCCGGGATACGCAGTATTTT.

The V gene is TRBV28, the J gene TRBJ1-6; D not certain. Germline CDR1 reads MDHEN; CDR2 reads SYDVKM. The CDR3 covers 17 residues. V was clipped by 3 bases and J by 0 bases, with 12 bases between them. CDR3 nucleotides: TGTGCCAGCAGTTTGATTCGAGGTCGCTCCTATAATTCACCCCTCCACTTT. Residues: CASSLIRGRSYNSPLHF.

V and J are TRBV18 and TRBJ1-2; 8 bases line up with TRBD1. Germline values: CDR1 KGHSH, CDR2 LQKENI. V trimming: 4 bases; J trimming: 3 bases; junction bases outside the gene matches: 7. This CDR3 is 15 amino acids long. The CDR3 DNA reads as TGTGCCAGCTCACTGCAGGGGGCGTCCGACTATGGCTACACCTTC. Its protein is CASSLQGASDYGYTF. The whole variable domain, remainder taken from reference TRBV18 and TRBJ1-2, is NAGVMQNPRHLVRRRGQEARLRCSPMKGHSHVYWYRQLPEEGLKFMVYLQKENIIDESGMPKERFSAEFPKEGPSILRIQQVVRGDSAAYFCASSLQGASDYGYTFGSGTRLTVV.

This clone was found once. The rearrangement uses TRBV27 and TRBJ1-5; D not resolved. This CDR3 has 15 residues. The germline CDR1 and CDR2 sequences are MNHEY and SMNVEV (reference sequence). V was clipped by 6 bases and J by 0 bases, with 12 bases between them. CDR3 DNA: TGTGCCAGCAGAGAAGACATGACTAGCAATCAGCCCCAGCATTTT. Translating it yields CASREDMTSNQPQHF.

This clone was seen more than once but under ten times. V usage is TRBV28 and J usage is TRBJ1-5; D call uncertain. CDR1 and CDR2 from the germline V gene are MDHEN and SYDVKM. This CDR3 comprises 18 residues. Trimming pared 6 bases from V and 1 base from J, leaving 22 bases between. The CDR3, as DNA: TGTGCCAGCAGCAATTTTGCGGGTCACAAAAAGAGCAATCAGCCCCAGCATTTT. Its translation is CASSNFAGHKKSNQPQHF.

This chain connects TRBV14 to TRBJ2-2, with 7 positions matching TRBD2. The CDR3 consists of 16 residues. V dropped 4 bases and J dropped 7; count of bases not matched to a gene: 12. The germline gives CDR1 SGHDN, CDR2 FVKESK. DNA for the CDR3: TGTGCCAGCAGCCTGGTGAGCGGGGCCCCGGTCGGGGAGCTGTTTTTT. This codes for CASSLVSGAPVGELFF.

V and J are TRBV6-2 or TRBV6-3 and TRBJ2-1; D possibly corresponds to TRBD1 (5 bases). CDR1 is MNHEY, CDR2 SVGEGT, per germline. The CDR3 loop spans 11 amino acids. Deletions cut 5 bases from V and 12 bases from J, with 11 bases between. CDR3 loop: CASSQQGGQFF. In DNA form, the CDR3 reads TGTGCCAGCAGTCAGCAGGGTGGGCAGTTCTTC.

Only one count was recorded for this clone. The chain uses TRBV29-1 and TRBJ1-2; 10 positions match TRBD1. V shed 6 bases and J 2 bases; nucleotides not matched to a gene: 6. CDR1 and CDR2 (germline): SQVTM, ANQGSEA. The CDR3 length is 14 residues. CDR3 loop: CSVPPGQGNYGYTF. The DNA for the CDR3 is TGCAGCGTGCCACCGGGACAGGGGAACTATGGCTACACCTTC.

J is TRBJ1-2 and V is TRBV4-3; D uncertain. The CDR3 has 13 residues. Germline V lookup: CDR1 LGHNA, CDR2 YSLEER. V was pared by 6 bases and J by 8 bases, with 16 bases between. CDR3 in DNA: TGCGCCAGCAGTGGCGGTTTTACGGAAGGCTACACCTTC. Its translation is CASSGGFTEGYTF.

This chain links TRBV5-6 with TRBJ2-7; 9 bases match TRBD1. This CDR3 is built from 17 residues. V shed 4 bases and J 2 bases; nucleotides not matched to a gene: 13. The germline V gene encodes CDR1 SGHDT and CDR2 YYEEEE. This CDR3 reads CASSAATGGEGPYEQYF. The CDR3 region has the DNA TGTGCCAGCAGCGCGGCTACAGGGGGCGAGGGGCCCTACGAGCAGTACTTC.

This chain connects TRBV2 to TRBJ2-4; D perhaps matches TRBD1 (6 bases). This CDR3 has 14 residues. V dropped 2 bases and J dropped 9 bases, with 14 bases sitting between them. CDR1 and CDR2 (germline): SNHLY, FYNNEI. CDR3 DNA: TGTGCCAGCAGTGAAAATTTTGGGGGCGGCATTCAGTACTTC. It specifies CASSENFGGGIQYF.

A single count supports this clone. The chain combines TRBV5-8 with TRBJ2-2; perhaps TRBD1 as D (6 bases). The V end lost 4 bases, the J end lost 2 bases, and 12 bases lay between the germline ends. Germline CDR1 is SGHTS and CDR2 is YDEGEE. The CDR3 is 15 residues long. DNA for the CDR3: TGTGCCAGCAGCCTAACAGGGTCAAACACCGGGGAGCTGTTTTTT. As protein: CASSLTGSNTGELFF.

This chain uses TRBV10-3 with TRBJ1-2; TRBD1 matches at 9 bases. This CDR3 region has 14 residues. Germline trimming cut 8 bases from V and 7 bases from J; bases unmatched to any gene: 11. Germline CDR1 and CDR2: ENHRY and SYGVKD. In DNA, the CDR3 is TGTGCCATCCGACCGGGACAGGGATATAGTGGCTACACCTTC. Residues: CAIRPGQGYSGYTF.